A selection of T cell receptor beta chains follows, all from one sample in a study of T cells in Graves' hyperthyroidism and ophthalmopathy. A single record per CDR3 protein comes from TCRdb applying MiXCR to the multiplex PCR reads. This table has more than 650,000 distinct CDR3 sequences, around 15% appearing once. Sequenced sample: blood. These receptors all come from a woman aged 18-30 years with Graves' hyperthyroidism. Both conserved end residues are part of each CDR3. D genes are given only for firm matches. Some rows mark clone size as missing; the rest say once, few, many or name a class of expanded clone.

d_call,v_call,clone_size,j_call,cdr3_aa,cdr3_nt
TRBD1,TRBV7-9,many,TRBJ2-1,CASSFDRGSSYNEQFF,TGTGCCAGCAGCTTTGACAGGGGAAGCTCCTACAATGAGCAGTTCTTC
TRBD1,TRBV7-2,many,TRBJ2-2,CASSLAPAGTGANTGELFF,TGTGCCAGCAGCTTAGCCCCAGCCGGGACAGGGGCTAACACCGGGGAGCTGTTTTTT
.,TRBV5-7,few,TRBJ2-7,CASSYLGCLCYEQYF,TGTGCCAGCAGCTACCTCGGGTGTCTCTGCTACGAGCAGTACTTC
.,TRBV18,.,TRBJ2-7,CASSPGSRSGYEQYF,TGTGCCAGCTCACCCGGCAGTCGGTCGGGCTACGAGCAGTACTTC
.,TRBV6-2/TRBV6-3,few,TRBJ1-6,CASSYLGPGTSYNSPLHF,TGTGCCAGCAGCTACCTTGGACCGGGGACCTCCTATAATTCACCCCTCCACTTT
TRBD2,TRBV20-1,many,TRBJ2-2,CSARPGTTNTGELFF,TGCAGTGCTAGACCCGGGACTACGAACACCGGGGAGCTGTTTTTT
TRBD1,TRBV7-2,many,TRBJ2-6,CATKWGTGNPSGANVLTF,TGTGCCACCAAATGGGGGACAGGGAATCCATCTGGGGCCAACGTCCTGACTTTC
TRBD2,TRBV20-1,few,TRBJ2-7,CSARLPGLNEQYF,TGCAGTGCTAGACTTCCGGGACTAAACGAGCAGTACTTC
TRBD1,TRBV11-2,many,TRBJ1-1,CASSSPGQVFMNTEAFF,TGTGCCAGCAGCTCGCCGGGACAGGTCTTTATGAACACTGAAGCTTTCTTT
.,TRBV6-5,many,TRBJ2-7,CASSYWGEENYEQYF,TGTGCCAGCAGTTACTGGGGGGAGGAGAACTACGAGCAGTACTTC
.,TRBV4-3,.,TRBJ2-5,CASSQDLTGPLWTQYF,TGCGCCAGCAGCCAAGATTTAACAGGGCCCCTCTGGACCCAGTACTTC
TRBD1,TRBV2,many,TRBJ1-2,CASRPSGQLYGYTF,TGTGCCAGCAGACCATCGGGACAGCTCTATGGCTACACCTTC
TRBD2,TRBV27,few,TRBJ2-7,CASRHGTSYEQYF,TGTGCCAGCAGGCACGGGACTAGCTACGAGCAGTACTTC
.,TRBV27,many,TRBJ1-5,CASSPIREGNQPQHF,TGTGCCAGCAGTCCCATACGGGAGGGCAATCAGCCCCAGCATTTT
.,TRBV10-3,.,TRBJ2-1,CAISESGDPNEQFF,TGTGCCATCAGTGAGTCGGGGGATCCCAATGAGCAGTTCTTC
.,TRBV27,.,TRBJ1-2,CASSPRRGYGYTF,TGTGCCAGCAGCCCCCGCCGGGGCTATGGCTACACCTTC
TRBD2,TRBV6-1,.,TRBJ2-7,CASSPSWTSYEQYF,TGTGCCAGCAGCCCCTCATGGACTAGCTACGAGCAGTACTTC
TRBD2,TRBV7-2,many,TRBJ2-1,CASSLGRGRAHEQFF,TGTGCCAGCAGCTTAGGCCGGGGGAGGGCCCATGAGCAGTTCTTC
.,TRBV3-1,many,TRBJ2-7,CASSRRVDSYEQYF,TGTGCCAGCAGCCGAAGGGTCGACTCCTACGAGCAGTACTTC
.,TRBV5-5,.,TRBJ2-5,CASSLAGLRKETQYF,TGTGCCAGCAGCTTGGCGGGACTCCGAAAGGAGACCCAGTACTTC
TRBD2,TRBV7-9,many,TRBJ2-1,CASSLGLAGEYRNEQFF,TGTGCCAGCAGCTTAGGACTAGCGGGAGAATATCGGAATGAGCAGTTCTTC
.,TRBV20-1,many,TRBJ2-3,CSARGGWYLDTQYF,TGCAGTGCTAGAGGGGGGTGGTATCTGGATACGCAGTATTTT
.,TRBV27,many,TRBJ1-1,CASSLRGYTEAFF,TGTGCCAGCAGTTTACGGGGCTACACTGAAGCTTTCTTT
.,TRBV3-1,.,TRBJ2-2,CASSQGFTNTGELFF,TGTGCCAGCAGCCAAGGCTTTACGAACACCGGGGAGCTGTTTTTT
TRBD1,TRBV28,.,TRBJ2-6,CASSLEARTGVLSGANVLTF,TGTGCCAGCAGTTTAGAAGCTCGAACAGGGGTACTCTCTGGGGCCAACGTCCTGACTTTC
.,TRBV4-1,few,TRBJ1-1,CASSPIQGVNTEAFF,TGCGCCAGCAGCCCGATACAGGGAGTGAACACTGAAGCTTTCTTT
.,TRBV18,.,TRBJ1-2,CASSPTLGEGSYTF,TGTGCCAGCTCACCCACCCTCGGGGAAGGGAGCTACACCTTC
TRBD2,TRBV2,.,TRBJ2-7,CASRVTSGLSYEQYF,TGTGCCAGCAGGGTGACTAGCGGGCTCTCCTACGAGCAGTACTTC
TRBD1,TRBV5-1,many,TRBJ2-1,CASSRAGQGPIYNEQFF,TGCGCCAGCAGCAGAGCTGGACAGGGGCCCATCTACAATGAGCAGTTCTTC
.,TRBV11-3,many,TRBJ2-1,CASSPAGTSTFSYNEQFF,TGTGCCAGCAGCCCCGCCGGGACTTCTACTTTCTCCTACAATGAGCAGTTCTTC
.,TRBV18,many,TRBJ2-2,CASSPTKIPNTGELFF,TGTGCCAGCTCACCAACCAAAATTCCGAACACCGGGGAGCTGTTTTTT
.,TRBV25-1,.,TRBJ1-6,CASSVSWGAPSPLHF,TGTGCCAGCAGTGTGTCCTGGGGGGCCCCGTCACCCCTCCACTTT
.,TRBV6-2/TRBV6-3,.,TRBJ2-1,CASSLERGANEQFF,TGTGCCAGCAGTCTGGAGAGGGGGGCTAATGAGCAGTTCTTC
.,TRBV15,many,TRBJ2-7,CATSREGVGGSSYEQYF,TGTGCCACCAGCAGAGAGGGGGTGGGAGGTAGCTCCTACGAGCAGTACTTC
TRBD2,TRBV3-1,many,TRBJ2-7,CASSLSGTSLSYEQYF,TGTGCCAGCAGCCTATCCGGGACTAGCCTTTCCTACGAGCAGTACTTC
.,TRBV11-1,many,TRBJ2-3,CASSYRGQGQQYF,TGTGCCAGCAGCTACCGCGGGCAGGGGCAGCAGTATTTT
TRBD1,TRBV12-3/TRBV12-4,many,TRBJ2-1,CASSSRQGKRLQFF,TGTGCCAGCAGTTCCCGACAGGGAAAGAGGTTGCAGTTCTTC
TRBD1,TRBV9,few,TRBJ1-2,CASSAGTGPNYGYTF,TGTGCCAGCAGCGCGGGGACAGGCCCTAACTATGGCTACACCTTC
.,TRBV12-3/TRBV12-4,.,TRBJ2-4,CASSEDTRGGIQYF,TGTGCCAGCAGTGAAGACACCCGCGGAGGCATTCAGTACTTC
TRBD1,TRBV5-1,many,TRBJ1-3,CASSLEGQSSGNTIYF,TGCGCCAGCAGCTTGGAGGGACAGAGCTCTGGAAACACCATATATTTT
TRBD2,TRBV11-3,many,TRBJ2-1,CASKFSGSTDEQFF,TGTGCCAGCAAGTTCAGCGGGAGTACGGATGAGCAGTTCTTC
.,TRBV7-3,.,TRBJ2-1,CASSSYGGEQFF,TGTGCCAGCAGCTCCTATGGTGGTGAGCAGTTCTTC
.,TRBV4-3,many,TRBJ1-2,CASSRERDYGYTF,TGCGCCAGCAGCCGCGAGAGGGACTATGGCTACACCTTC
TRBD1,TRBV7-2,many,TRBJ2-5,CASSLVGTGGAETQYF,TGTGCCAGCAGCTTAGTAGGGACAGGGGGCGCCGAGACCCAGTACTTC
.,TRBV4-1,few,TRBJ1-1,CASSQDTKWLEAFF,TGCGCCAGCAGCCAAGATACTAAATGGCTTGAAGCTTTCTTT
.,TRBV19,.,TRBJ2-6,CASRSGRVTTGANVLTF,TGTGCCAGTAGGTCGGGCAGGGTAACTACTGGGGCCAACGTCCTGACTTTC
TRBD1,TRBV2,.,TRBJ1-5,CASSEIGQANQPQHF,TGTGCCAGCAGTGAAATAGGACAGGCTAATCAGCCCCAGCATTTT
.,TRBV4-3,.,TRBJ1-3,CASSQETGLVNTIYF,TGCGCCAGCAGCCAAGAGACGGGACTTGTAAACACCATATATTTT
TRBD2,TRBV6-6,.,TRBJ2-7,CASSYPLSGGSYEQYF,TGTGCCAGCAGTTACCCCCTTTCGGGAGGGTCCTACGAGCAGTACTTC
.,TRBV28,.,TRBJ2-5,CASSPLGVAEETQYF,TGTGCCAGCAGTCCCCTGGGGGTAGCGGAAGAGACCCAGTACTTC
.,TRBV7-2,many,TRBJ2-3,CASLFRPTDTQYF,TGTGCCAGCCTTTTCCGTCCCACAGATACGCAGTATTTT